This T cell receptor beta chain was retrieved from a study of cytomegalovirus exposure and HLA in healthy donors. In its sample, this clone was seen once. Its matching antigen is unknown. The PCR had 60 Vbeta and 13 Jbeta primers. The method was immunoSEQ multiplex PCR; TCRdb's version includes in-frame clones alone and lacks a portion of them. The sample has about 130,000 clones; 60% to 85% are singletons. Study-wide findings and caveats: For TCR beta chains, V- and J-gene trimming was later linked to a missense DCLRE1C variant. What a later analysis reportedly showed was that an Asian-associated ancestry cluster had fewer N-insertions than the 666-donor mean. Cytomegalovirus status, reportedly, was diagnosed with high specificity and sensitivity by the classifier.

Each donor was healthy, and each was a bone marrow donor. The sequenced sample consisted of PBMCs. The sequence was collected from a human donor in good health.

Written as DNA, the CDR3 is TGTGCCAGCAGGGACAGGGGATTAAATCAGCCCCAGCATTTT. Amino acids: CASRDRGLNQPQHF. The chain links TRBV7-8 to TRBJ1-5; 9 bases fit TRBD1. Germline lookup yields CDR1 SGHVS and CDR2 FQNEAQ. This CDR3 has 14 residues. J gave up 4 bases and V 6 bases, and 4 bases lay outside the gene matches.